This T cell receptor (beta chain) was sequenced during a study of siplizumab effects on memory and regulatory T cells. Study conclusions and caveats: Alloreactive sequences traceable to unstimulated CD4+ memory cells declined significantly under siplizumab. Mappable alloreactive CD4+ clones came from Treg cells 68.8% of the time on average with siplizumab, against 26.9% in controls. Proliferating Tregs from siplizumab cultures lacked functional confirmation of suppression.

Using immunoSEQ multiplex PCR, the repertoire was profiled, and TCRdb retains in-frame clones only, with some absent. The sample holds some 100,000 clones; 90% to 95% are singletons and the top ten take approximately 0.61%. As for this clone: Its antigen is still unknown.

Trimming removed 4 bases from V and 4 bases from J; junction bases left unmatched: 9. The CDR3 extends over 17 amino acids. In germline, CDR1 is SGDLS, CDR2 YYNGEE. What was sequenced was Tregs sorted from blood. The receptor was isolated from a human donor in good health. The V call is TRBV9, the J call TRBJ2-1; TRBD1 agrees at 12 bases. The CDR3 nucleotides read TGTGCCAGCAGCACCCGGGACAGGGGGCGTTTATACAATGAGCAGTTCTTC. It encodes CASSTRDRGRLYNEQFF.